This T cell receptor beta chain is drawn from a study of T-cell memory formation after mild COVID-19. Only a few counts were recorded for this clonotype. One entry per CDR3 protein results from TCRdb running MiXCR on the 5' RACE reads. Of approximately 150,000 distinct CDR3 sequences detected, 6% appear once; the ten largest clones hold about 1.9%. Germline CDR1 and CDR2: MGHRA and YSYEKL. The ends were cut back, 1 base at V and 5 bases at J, with 15 bases in the middle. This CDR3 is 15 amino acids long. The source of this sequence is an adult woman who had mild COVID-19 (a few samples of this study predate the infection). Cell type and time point are not known. V gene TRBV4-1 combines with J gene TRBJ2-7; unclear D gene. Material: PBMCs or a T cell subset sorted from them (not recorded which). The CDR3 is CASSQVVGSINEQYF. CDR3 coding DNA: TGCGCCAGCAGCCAAGTGGTAGGCAGTATTAACGAGCAGTACTTC.